The 20 T cell receptor beta chains in this list originate from one sample, sequenced in a study of identifying expanded T cells in peripheral blood. The data were produced by immunoSEQ multiplex PCR, yet TCRdb's version contains in-frame clones alone and is incomplete. The table lists under 90,000 clones, about 91% of them singletons, with approximately 3% in the top ten. Material: blood. The source is a person aged 18 to 70 in good health.

J is TRBJ2-7 and V is TRBV2; unclear D gene. Germline V CDR1 and CDR2: SNHLY, FYNNEI. The ends were cut back, 8 bases at V and 3 bases at J, with 11 bases in the middle. The length of the CDR3 is 12 residues. The CDR3 coding sequence is TGTGCCAGCTGGGCCGGAGTCTACGAGCAGTACTTC. Translation gives CASWAGVYEQYF.

This chain links TRBV27 with TRBJ2-7; TRBD2 might be the D (5 bases). Germline loops: CDR1 MNHEY, CDR2 SMNVEV (reference sequence). Trimming took off 0 bases at V and 2 bases at J, with 11 bases between the two ends. This CDR3 has 15 amino acids. CDR3 in amino acids: CASSLSGEVTYEQYF. The DNA for the CDR3 is TGTGCCAGCAGTTTATCCGGGGAAGTAACCTACGAGCAGTACTTC.

In this sample, this clone turned up a few times. V gene TRBV9 combines with J gene TRBJ2-1; 11 bases line up with TRBD2. CDR1 SGDLS and CDR2 YYNGEE come from the germline V gene. The CDR3 sequence is 14 residues long. With 4 bases clipped from V and 10 bases from J, the junction kept 7 bases outside the gene matches. The CDR3 DNA reads as TGTGCCAGCAGCAAGCTTGGGACTAGCGGAGAGCAGTTCTTC. Translation: CASSKLGTSGEQFF.

The chain employs TRBV28 and TRBJ2-7, with TRBD2 matching 8 bases. The ends lost 1 base at V and 1 base at J; junction bases unmatched: 9. The CDR3 loop spans 17 amino acids. CDR1 is MDHEN, CDR2 SYDVKM, per germline. The CDR3: CASSLFGGEQPSYEQYF. Written as DNA, the CDR3 is TGTGCCAGCAGTTTATTCGGGGGGGAGCAGCCTTCCTACGAGCAGTACTTC.

The CDR3 coding sequence is TGTGCCAGCAGCACTCAGGGACTCTCCTACGAGCAGTACTTC. As protein: CASSTQGLSYEQYF. The V and J genes are TRBV11-2 and TRBJ2-7; D might be TRBD2 (6 bases). Germline CDR1 is SGHAT and CDR2 is FQNNGV. The V end lost 5 bases, the J end lost 0 bases, and 11 bases lay between the germline ends. The CDR3 sequence is 14 residues long.

The rearrangement links TRBV18 to TRBJ2-3, with 11 bases lining up with TRBD2. The CDR3 has 17 residues. The junction had 6 bases not matched to a gene; V was cut back by 3 bases and J by 1 base. Germline-derived CDR1 and CDR2 are KGHSH and LQKENI. CDR3 bases: TGTGCCAGCTCACCGACTAGCGGGGACCCCGGCACAGATACGCAGTATTTT. It encodes CASSPTSGDPGTDTQYF.

This chain joins TRBV5-4 and TRBJ1-1, with 7 bases fitting TRBD1. The CDR3 covers 13 residues. Germline V gene sequence: CDR1 SGHNT, CDR2 YYREEE (reference sequence). Trimming at V came to 3 bases and at J to 8 bases, leaving 7 bases not matched to a gene. The CDR3 sequence is CASSSQGWGEAFF. CDR3 sequence (DNA): TGTGCCAGCAGCTCACAGGGGTGGGGGGAAGCTTTCTTT.

The V and J genes are TRBV6-5 and TRBJ2-7; 9 bases are shared with TRBD2. The CDR3 covers 14 residues. The junction had 7 bases not matched to a gene; V was cut back by 7 bases and J by 3 bases. Germline V gene data show CDR1 as MNHEY and CDR2 as SVGAGI. The CDR3, as DNA: TGTGCCAGCACCGTGGCGGGGGGGCACTACGAGCAGTACTTC. It is translated as CASTVAGGHYEQYF.

The chain employs TRBV27 and TRBJ2-7; possible D gene TRBD2, 7 bases. The CDR3 loop spans 14 amino acids. The V end lost 0 bases, the J end lost 6 bases, and 12 bases lay between the germline ends. Germline lookup yields CDR1 MNHEY and CDR2 SMNVEV (reference sequence). The CDR3 DNA is TGTGCCAGCAGTTTATCGAGGGGGGAGGGCGAGCAGTACTTC. It specifies CASSLSRGEGEQYF.

The chain is built from TRBV27 and TRBJ2-2; TRBD1 is a possible D gene (5 bases). The CDR3 consists of 18 residues. V lost 10 bases, J lost 2 bases, and 26 bases lay in between. CDR1 MNHEY and CDR2 SMNVEV come from the germline V gene (reference sequence). CDR3 protein: CANLDTGLEIKNTGELFF. The CDR3 coding sequence is TGTGCCAACCTGGACACGGGCCTCGAGATAAAAAACACCGGGGAGCTGTTTTTT.

This chain connects TRBV7-9 to TRBJ1-2; the match to TRBD1 covers 10 bases. Germline CDR1 and CDR2: SEHNR and FQNEAQ (reference sequence). The CDR3 runs 15 residues. V lost 4 bases and J lost 3; bases outside the gene matches: 5. CDR3 region: CASSWTGGIDYGYTF. CDR3 DNA sequence: TGTGCCAGCAGCTGGACAGGGGGGATCGACTATGGCTACACCTTC.

The genes are TRBV30 and TRBJ1-2; 8 bases line up with TRBD1. Germline V gives CDR1 GTSNPN, CDR2 SVGIG (reference sequence). V was clipped by 0 bases and J by 5 bases; unmatched bases: 26. This CDR3 comprises 21 residues. The CDR3, as DNA: TGTGCCTGGAGTGTACCGACAAAACCGACAGGGGCCGGCGGTTTGGAATATGGCTACACCTTC. Its protein product is CAWSVPTKPTGAGGLEYGYTF.

V gene TRBV2 combines with J gene TRBJ2-5, with TRBD1 matching 9 bases. Unmatched junction bases numbered 5, after V lost 10 bases and J lost 2 bases. This CDR3 region has 13 residues. In germline, CDR1 is SNHLY, CDR2 FYNNEI. CDR3 residues: CATTGGRQETQYF. CDR3 in DNA: TGTGCCACCACAGGGGGCAGGCAAGAGACCCAGTACTTC.

The gene calls are TRBV6-1 and TRBJ2-5, with a tentative D call TRBD1 (6 bases). The CDR3 has 15 residues. Germline lookup yields CDR1 MNHNS and CDR2 SASEGT. Trimming took off 4 bases at V and 5 bases at J, with 17 bases between the two ends. The DNA for the CDR3 is TGTGCCAGCAGTGCGGTCTTCGACAGGTTTGAGACCCAGTACTTC. Protein sequence: CASSAVFDRFETQYF.

The chain couples TRBV7-2 to TRBJ2-1, with 13 bases matching TRBD2. Germline V gene data show CDR1 as SGHTA and CDR2 as FQGNSA. There are 16 residues in the CDR3. V dropped 5 bases and J dropped 7; count of bases not matched to a gene: 8. The CDR3 loop is CASSRTSGSAGNEQFF. For the CDR3, the DNA is TGTGCCAGCAGCCGGACTAGCGGGAGCGCGGGGAATGAGCAGTTCTTC.

This clone occurred a few times. The genes are TRBV18 and TRBJ1-6; unclear D gene. This CDR3 comprises 13 residues. Trimming left V 3 bases short and J 7 bases short, with 7 bases between. Germline CDR1 KGHSH, CDR2 LQKENI. CDR3 nucleotide sequence: TGTGCCAGCTCACCTACTACGAATTCACCCCTCCACTTT. Its protein product is CASSPTTNSPLHF.

CDR3 sequence: CASSPLLGTNEKLFF. CDR3 sequence (DNA): TGTGCCAGCAGTCCCCTCCTTGGAACTAATGAAAAACTGTTTTTT. This chain uses TRBV7-3 with TRBJ1-4; D is undetermined. The germline V gene has CDR1 SGHTA and CDR2 FQGTGA. This CDR3 comprises 15 residues. The germline V and J ends were trimmed by 6 bases and 1 base, with 12 bases remaining between them.

The rearrangement links TRBV6-6 to TRBJ2-1, with a possible D match to TRBD2 (6 bases). Germline V gene lookup returns CDR1 MNHNY and CDR2 SVGAGI (reference sequence). Deletions cut 5 bases from V and 5 bases from J, with 13 bases between. The CDR3 is made up of 14 amino acids. CDR3 in amino acids: CASSAPGTDNEQFF. DNA for the CDR3: TGTGCCAGCAGTGCCCCAGGGACTGACAATGAGCAGTTCTTC.

The genes are TRBV7-2 and TRBJ2-1; tentatively, D is TRBD2 (6 bases). CDR1 and CDR2 (germline): SGHTA, FQGNSA. With 3 bases removed from V and 5 bases from J, the gap between germline ends came to 8 bases. The CDR3 runs 13 residues. CDR3 DNA: TGTGCCAGCAGCTTGCGGGGCAACAATGAGCAGTTCTTC. Its translation: CASSLRGNNEQFF.

This chain connects TRBV2 to TRBJ1-5; D remains unclear. The germline V and J ends were trimmed by 6 bases and 4 bases, with 10 bases remaining between them. Germline CDR1 SNHLY, CDR2 FYNNEI. This CDR3 is 13 amino acids long. CDR3 protein: CASSAEGNQPQHF. The CDR3 region has the DNA TGTGCCAGCAGCGCCGAAGGGAATCAGCCCCAGCATTTT.